This TCR beta chain comes out of a study of T cells in tuberculosis. Across the study: T cells were selected with CD1B tetramers loaded with glucose monomycolate. Within 7 days of starting treatment, or before, PBMC were stored.

Using immunoSEQ multiplex PCR, the repertoire was profiled, and TCRdb retains in-frame clones only, with some absent. This sample has 25,000 to 30,000 clones, with 92% found just once. Germline lookup yields CDR1 SNHLY and CDR2 FYNNEI. Trimming cost V 0 bases and J 4 bases; bases outside gene matches: 9. The CDR3 totals 17 residues. Documented time point: new active TB diagnosis, blood taken before or within 7 days of starting treatment. Patients were newly diagnosed, HIV-seronegative, and aged 18 or older. Each patient had positive sputum smear microscopy and/or positive culture. Sequenced here: PBMCs, sampled at tuberculosis diagnosis. The V call is TRBV2, the J call TRBJ2-3, with 8 nucleotides matching TRBD1. This sequence originates from an adult with tuberculosis. Written as DNA, the CDR3 is TGTGCCAGCAGTGAAGCGCTTAGGGCAGGGGGCCCAGATACGCAGTATTTT. Protein sequence: CASSEALRAGGPDTQYF.